This paragraph reports one T cell receptor (beta chain). This specimen belongs to a study of sequential checkpoint blockade in melanoma. Across the study: Maintenance nivolumab came after either treatment sequence.

The sample's treatment: randomized to nivolumab then ipilimumab (arm A) or the reverse (arm B). Patients had received no earlier DNA-damaging chemotherapy. Sorted cells were live CD3+CD8+, lacking CD19 and CD56, from PBMCs. Sequenced by immunoSEQ multiplex PCR; TCRdb stores in-frame clones only, minus some. The sample lists roughly 12,000 clones, roughly 85% seen once, with 50% to 70% in the top ten. This clonotype was obtained from a human donor with melanoma. Specimen: CD8+ T cells sorted from blood (inferred from file names), collected from a patient given nivolumab and ipilimumab in sequence.

The CDR3 bases are TGTGCCAGTAGTATTTGGGACAGCGCTAATGAGCAGTTCTTC. Translating it yields CASSIWDSANEQFF. The rearrangement uses TRBV19 and TRBJ2-1, with TRBD1 matching 7 bases. The germline V gene encodes CDR1 LNHDA and CDR2 SQIVND (reference sequence). This CDR3 has 14 amino acids. V shed 3 bases, J shed 7 bases, and the junction held 6 bases outside the gene matches.